This T cell receptor beta chain derives from a study of T-cell memory formation after mild COVID-19. On the study more broadly: Largely donor-specific sequence clusters came from a couple of donors.

CDR3 length: 16 amino acids. V was clipped by 2 bases and J by 0 bases; unmatched bases: 5. Barcoded TCR alpha and TCR beta cDNA libraries with UMIs came from 5'RACE using constant-segment primers. One entry per CDR3 protein results from TCRdb running MiXCR on the 5' RACE reads. The sample gives roughly 450,000 distinct CDR3 sequences, approximately 18% of which show up once; 9% to 15% is in the top ten. In regard to this clonotype: Its antigen is still unknown.

Regarding the study as a whole: Contracting CD4+ clones lay largely in CM and EM, with CD8+ ones residing in EMRA.

This chain links TRBV12-3 or TRBV12-4 with TRBJ1-2, with 8 nucleotides matching TRBD1. Sequenced input: PBMCs or a T cell subset sorted from them (not recorded which). The TCR was taken from an adult woman who had mild COVID-19 (a few samples of this study predate the infection). Cell type and time point are not known. CDR3 DNA sequence: TGTGCCAGCAGTTTAAGGGACAGGCCTTCTAACTATGGCTACACCTTC. Protein product: CASSLRDRPSNYGYTF.